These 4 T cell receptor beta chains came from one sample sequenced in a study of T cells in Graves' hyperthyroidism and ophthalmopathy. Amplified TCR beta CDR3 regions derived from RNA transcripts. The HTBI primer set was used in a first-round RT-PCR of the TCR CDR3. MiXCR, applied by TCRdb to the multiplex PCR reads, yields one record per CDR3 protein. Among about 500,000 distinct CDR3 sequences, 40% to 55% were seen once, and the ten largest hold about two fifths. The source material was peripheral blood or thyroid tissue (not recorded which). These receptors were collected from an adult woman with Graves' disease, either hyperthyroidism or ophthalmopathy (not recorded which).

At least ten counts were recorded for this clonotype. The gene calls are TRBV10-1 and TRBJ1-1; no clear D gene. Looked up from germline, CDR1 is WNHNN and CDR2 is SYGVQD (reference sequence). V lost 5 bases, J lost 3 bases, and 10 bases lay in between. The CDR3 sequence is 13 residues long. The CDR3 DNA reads TGCGCCAGCAGTTCGGAACTGGACACTGAAGCTTTCTTT. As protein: CASSSELDTEAFF.

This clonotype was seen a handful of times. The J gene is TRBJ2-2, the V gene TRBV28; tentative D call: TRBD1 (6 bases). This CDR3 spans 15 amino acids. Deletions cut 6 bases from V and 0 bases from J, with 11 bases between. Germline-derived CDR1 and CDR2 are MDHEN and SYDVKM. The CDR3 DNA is TGTGCCAGCAGCGTGGGGGCGCCGAACACCGGGGAGCTGTTTTTT. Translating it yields CASSVGAPNTGELFF.

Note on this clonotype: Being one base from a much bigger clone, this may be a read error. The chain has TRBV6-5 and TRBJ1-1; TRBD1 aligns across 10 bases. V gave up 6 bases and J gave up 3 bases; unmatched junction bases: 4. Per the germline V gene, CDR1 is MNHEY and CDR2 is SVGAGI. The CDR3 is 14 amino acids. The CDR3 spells CASRRDRGDTEAFF. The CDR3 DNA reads TGTGCCAGCAGAAGGGACAGGGGTGACACTGAAGCTTTCTTT.

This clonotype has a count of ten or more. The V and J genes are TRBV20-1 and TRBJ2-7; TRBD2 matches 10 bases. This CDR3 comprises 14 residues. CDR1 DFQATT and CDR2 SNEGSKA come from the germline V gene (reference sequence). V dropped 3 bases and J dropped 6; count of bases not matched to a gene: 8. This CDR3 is CSARNPSGSVEQYF. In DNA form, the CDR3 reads TGCAGTGCTAGGAACCCTAGCGGGAGTGTCGAGCAGTACTTC.